Each of the 4 T cell receptor beta chains below was sequenced from the same sample in a study of human T cells and chemical hapten exposure. TCRdb re-called the RACE reads through MiXCR, storing one row per CDR3 protein. This table holds 80,000 to 100,000 distinct CDR3 sequences, around a quarter found once. Time point denoted: patch test 3, about 24 weeks after DPC sensitization. Treatment here: therapeutic diphenylcyclopropenone sensitization with weekly scalp DPC. The source material was whole blood, sampled in connection with sensitization to the hapten diphenylcyclopropenone (DPC). The source is a man aged 35-49 years with alopecia areata. Some clones in this sample may be carry-over from other donors' samples.

This clonotype was detected a few times. The rearrangement uses TRBV6-6 and TRBJ2-4; D might be TRBD2 (6 bases). The CDR3 sequence is 15 residues long. Trimming left V 6 bases short and J 16 bases short, with 28 bases between. The germline CDR1 and CDR2 sequences are MNHNY and SVGAGI (reference sequence). In DNA form, the CDR3 reads TGTGCCAGCAGGGACCCTAGCGAGACAGCCAAAAAGGGATACTTC. This codes for CASRDPSETAKKGYF.

This clonotype was found a few times. The chain is built from TRBV12-3 or TRBV12-4 and TRBJ2-7; D is unclear. V was shortened by 6 bases and J by 4 bases, with 13 bases between the two germline ends. The CDR3 runs to 13 residues. The CDR3 bases are TGTGCCAGCAGCCCCCCGCTCACTTACGAGCAGTACTTC. Its translation is CASSPPLTYEQYF.

This clonotype was counted only a few times. The gene calls are TRBV20-1 and TRBJ1-1; D unresolved. V lost 0 bases, J lost 3 bases, and 26 bases lay in between. Germline V gene sequence: CDR1 DFQATT, CDR2 SNEGSKA (reference sequence). The CDR3 runs to 19 residues. The CDR3: CSARDPGVSSGVTDTEAFF. For the CDR3, the DNA is TGCAGTGCTAGAGATCCTGGCGTTTCAAGTGGGGTCACGGACACTGAAGCTTTCTTT.

V gene TRBV2 combines with J gene TRBJ2-5, with TRBD2 identical over 7 bases. Germline assignment: CDR1 SNHLY and CDR2 FYNNEI. This CDR3 has 14 amino acids. V lost 6 bases to trimming and J lost 1 base; unmatched junction nucleotides: 5. The CDR3 DNA sequence: TGTGCCAGCAGCGCAACTAGCGTCCAAGAGACCCAGTACTTC. Amino acid sequence: CASSATSVQETQYF.